This T cell receptor (beta chain) was documented in a study of PD-L1 blockade in urothelial cancer. Study as a whole: At 3 weeks (second dose) and 6 weeks after starting treatment, blood was analyzed. Peripheral blood specimens exhibited a median yield of about 140,000 T cells.

Losses at the gene ends were 1 base for V and 4 bases for J; bases not matched to a gene: 5. Germline values: CDR1 MNHEY, CDR2 SMNVEV (reference sequence). This CDR3 is 16 amino acids long. Specified time point: peripheral blood 6 weeks after treatment start. All patients carried locally advanced or metastatic urothelial carcinoma. Synthetic TCR analog templates were added to each PCR reaction. Clones were sequenced by immunoSEQ multiplex PCR, and TCRdb holds only the in-frame ones, with some missing. Among 35,000 to 45,000 clones listed, around four fifths were seen once. This chain links TRBV27 with TRBJ1-2; TRBD1 agrees at 11 bases. Source: PBMCs, taken around atezolizumab (anti-PD-L1) treatment. The receptor was derived from a man in his sixties with urothelial cancer. The CDR3: CASSLWGQGGAYGYTF. The DNA of the CDR3 is TGTGCCAGCAGTTTATGGGGACAGGGGGGTGCCTATGGCTACACCTTC.